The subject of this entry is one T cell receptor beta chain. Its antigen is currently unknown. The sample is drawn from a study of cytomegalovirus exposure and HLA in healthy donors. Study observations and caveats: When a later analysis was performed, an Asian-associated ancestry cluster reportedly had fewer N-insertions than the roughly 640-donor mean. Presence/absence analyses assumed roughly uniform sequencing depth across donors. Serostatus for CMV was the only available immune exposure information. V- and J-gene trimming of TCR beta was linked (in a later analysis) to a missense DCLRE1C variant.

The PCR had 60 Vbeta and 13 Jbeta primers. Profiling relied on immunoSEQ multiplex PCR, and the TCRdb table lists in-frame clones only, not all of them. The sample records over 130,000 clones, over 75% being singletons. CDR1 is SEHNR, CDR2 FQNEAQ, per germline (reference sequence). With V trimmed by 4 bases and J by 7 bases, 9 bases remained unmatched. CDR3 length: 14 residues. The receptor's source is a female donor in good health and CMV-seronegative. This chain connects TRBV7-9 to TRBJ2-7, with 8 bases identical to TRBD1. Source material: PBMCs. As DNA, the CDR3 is TGTGCCAGCAGCTCACGACAGGGGAGTAGGGAGCAGTACTTC. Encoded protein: CASSSRQGSREQYF.